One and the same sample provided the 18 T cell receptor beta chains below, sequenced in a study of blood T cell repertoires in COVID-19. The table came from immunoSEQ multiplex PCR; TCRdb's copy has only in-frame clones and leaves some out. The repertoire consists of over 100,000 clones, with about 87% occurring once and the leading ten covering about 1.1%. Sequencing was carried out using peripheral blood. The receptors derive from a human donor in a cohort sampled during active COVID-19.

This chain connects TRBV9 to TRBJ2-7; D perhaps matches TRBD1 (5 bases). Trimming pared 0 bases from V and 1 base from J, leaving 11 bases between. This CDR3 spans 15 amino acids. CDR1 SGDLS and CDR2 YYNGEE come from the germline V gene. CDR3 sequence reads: CASSVAPDSSYEQYF. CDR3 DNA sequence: TGTGCCAGCAGCGTAGCCCCCGACAGTTCCTACGAGCAGTACTTC.

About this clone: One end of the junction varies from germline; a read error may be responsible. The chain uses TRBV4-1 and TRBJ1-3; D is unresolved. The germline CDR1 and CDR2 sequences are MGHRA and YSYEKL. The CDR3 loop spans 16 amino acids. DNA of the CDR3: TGCGCCAGCAGACAAGGAGTATTTAGCTCTGGAAACACCATATATTTT. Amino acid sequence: CASRQGVFSSGNTIYF.

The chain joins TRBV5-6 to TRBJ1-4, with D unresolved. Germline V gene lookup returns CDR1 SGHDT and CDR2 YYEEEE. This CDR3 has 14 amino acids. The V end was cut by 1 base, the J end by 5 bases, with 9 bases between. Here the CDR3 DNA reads TGTGCCAGCAGCTTGATACAGCAGAATGAAAAACTGTTTTTT. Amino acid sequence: CASSLIQQNEKLFF.

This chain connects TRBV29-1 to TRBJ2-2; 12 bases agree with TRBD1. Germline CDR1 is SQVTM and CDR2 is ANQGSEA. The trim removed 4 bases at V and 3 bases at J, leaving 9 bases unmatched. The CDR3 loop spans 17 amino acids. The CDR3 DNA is TGCAGCGTTGGTCGTATGGGGGACAGGGGGCACACCGGGGAGCTGTTTTTT. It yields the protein CSVGRMGDRGHTGELFF.

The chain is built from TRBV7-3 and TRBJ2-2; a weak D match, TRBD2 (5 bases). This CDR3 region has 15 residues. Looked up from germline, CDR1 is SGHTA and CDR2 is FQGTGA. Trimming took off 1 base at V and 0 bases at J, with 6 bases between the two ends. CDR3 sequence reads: CASSLNGANTGELFF. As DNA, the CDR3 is TGTGCCAGCAGCTTAAACGGGGCGAACACCGGGGAGCTGTTTTTT. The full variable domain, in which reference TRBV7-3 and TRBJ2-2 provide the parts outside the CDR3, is GAGVSQTPSNKVTEKGKYVELRCDPISGHTALYWYRQSLGQGPEFLIYFQGTGAADDSGLPNDRFFAVRPEGSVSTLKIQRTERGDSAVYLCASSLNGANTGELFFGEGSRLTVL.

The CDR3 is CASSQVYASSYEQYF. CDR3 sequence (DNA): TGTGCCAGCAGCCAAGTCTACGCGAGCTCCTACGAGCAGTACTTC. V is TRBV3-1 (or the pseudogene TRBV3-2) and J is TRBJ2-7, with D unresolved. The germline V and J ends were trimmed by 1 base and 0 bases, with 10 bases remaining between them. CDR1 is LGHDT, CDR2 YNNKEL, per germline (reference sequence). The CDR3 runs 15 residues.

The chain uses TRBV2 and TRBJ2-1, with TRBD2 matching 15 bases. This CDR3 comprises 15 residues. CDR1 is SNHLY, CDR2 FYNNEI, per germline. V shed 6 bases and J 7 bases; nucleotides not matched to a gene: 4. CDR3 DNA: TGTGCCAGCAGCGGACTAGCGGGAGGGCCTAATGAGCAGTTCTTC. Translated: CASSGLAGGPNEQFF.

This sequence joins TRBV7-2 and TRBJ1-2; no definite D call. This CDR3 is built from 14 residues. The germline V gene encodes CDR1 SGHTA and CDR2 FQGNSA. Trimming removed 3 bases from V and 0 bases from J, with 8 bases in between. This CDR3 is CASSFGPANYGYTF. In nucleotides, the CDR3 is TGTGCCAGCAGCTTTGGGCCAGCTAACTATGGCTACACCTTC. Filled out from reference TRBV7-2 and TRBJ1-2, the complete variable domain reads GAGVSQSPSNKVTEKGKDVELRCDPISGHTALYWYRQSLGQGLEFLIYFQGNSAPDKSGLPSDRFSAERTGGSVSTLTIQRTQQEDSAVYLCASSFGPANYGYTFGSGTRLTVV.

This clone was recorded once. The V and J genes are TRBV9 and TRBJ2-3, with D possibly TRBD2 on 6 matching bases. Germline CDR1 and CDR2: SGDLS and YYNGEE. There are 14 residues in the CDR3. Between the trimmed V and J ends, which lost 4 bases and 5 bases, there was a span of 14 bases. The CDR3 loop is CASSHPNGGDTQYF. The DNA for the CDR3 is TGTGCCAGCAGCCATCCAAACGGGGGAGATACGCAGTATTTT.

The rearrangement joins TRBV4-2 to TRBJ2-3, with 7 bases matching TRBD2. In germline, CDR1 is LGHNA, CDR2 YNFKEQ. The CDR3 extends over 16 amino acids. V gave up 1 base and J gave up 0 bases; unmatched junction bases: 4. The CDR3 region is CASSQVAGDSTDTQYF. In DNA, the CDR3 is TGTGCCAGCAGCCAAGTGGCGGGGGATAGCACAGATACGCAGTATTTT.

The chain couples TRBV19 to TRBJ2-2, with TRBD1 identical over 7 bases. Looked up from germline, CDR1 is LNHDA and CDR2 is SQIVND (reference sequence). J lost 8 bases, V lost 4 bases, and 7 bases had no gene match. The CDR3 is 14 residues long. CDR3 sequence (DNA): TGTGCCAGTAGTACCAACAGGGGAGTGGGGGAGCTGTTTTTT. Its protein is CASSTNRGVGELFF.

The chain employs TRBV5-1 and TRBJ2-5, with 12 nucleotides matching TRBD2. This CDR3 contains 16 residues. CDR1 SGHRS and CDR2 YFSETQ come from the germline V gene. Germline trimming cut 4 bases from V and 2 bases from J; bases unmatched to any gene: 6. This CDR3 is CASSPGTSGLQETQYF. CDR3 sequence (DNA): TGCGCCAGCAGCCCTGGGACTAGCGGGCTGCAAGAGACCCAGTACTTC.

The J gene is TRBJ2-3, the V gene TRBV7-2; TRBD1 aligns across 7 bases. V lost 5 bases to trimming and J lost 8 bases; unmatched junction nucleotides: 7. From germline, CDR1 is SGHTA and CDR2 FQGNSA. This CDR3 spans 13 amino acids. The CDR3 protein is CASSPNSGGTQYF. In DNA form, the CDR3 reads TGTGCCAGCAGCCCAAACTCAGGGGGTACGCAGTATTTT.

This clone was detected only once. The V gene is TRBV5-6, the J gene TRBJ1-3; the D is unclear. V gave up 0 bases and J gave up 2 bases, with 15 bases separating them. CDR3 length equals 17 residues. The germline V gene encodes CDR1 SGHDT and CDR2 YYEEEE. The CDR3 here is CASSLVLSGYPGNTIYF. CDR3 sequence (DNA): TGTGCCAGCAGCTTGGTCTTGAGCGGTTACCCTGGAAACACCATATATTTT.

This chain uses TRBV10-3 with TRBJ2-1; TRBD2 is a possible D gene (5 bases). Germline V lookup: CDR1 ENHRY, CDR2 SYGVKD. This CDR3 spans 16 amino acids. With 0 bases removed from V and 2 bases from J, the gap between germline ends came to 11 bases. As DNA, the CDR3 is TGTGCCATCAGTGAGTCGCGGGTTACGGCCTACAATGAGCAGTTCTTC. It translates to CAISESRVTAYNEQFF.

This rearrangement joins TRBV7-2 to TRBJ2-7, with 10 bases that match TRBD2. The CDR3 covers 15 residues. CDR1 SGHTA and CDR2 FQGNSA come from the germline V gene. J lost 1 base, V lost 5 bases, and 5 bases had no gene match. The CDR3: CASSTTSGISYEQYF. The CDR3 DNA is TGTGCCAGCAGCACCACTAGCGGGATTTCCTACGAGCAGTACTTC.

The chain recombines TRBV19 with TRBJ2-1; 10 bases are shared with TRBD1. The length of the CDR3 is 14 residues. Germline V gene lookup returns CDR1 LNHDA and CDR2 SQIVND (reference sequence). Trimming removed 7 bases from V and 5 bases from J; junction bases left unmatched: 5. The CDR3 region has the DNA TGTGCCAGTATCCGGACAGGGGGAGACAATGAGCAGTTCTTC. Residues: CASIRTGGDNEQFF.

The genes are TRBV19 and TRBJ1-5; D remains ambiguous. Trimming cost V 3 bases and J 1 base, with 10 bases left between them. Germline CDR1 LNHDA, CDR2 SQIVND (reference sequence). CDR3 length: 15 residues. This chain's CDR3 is CASSIHVRSNQPQHF. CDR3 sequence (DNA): TGTGCCAGTAGTATTCACGTCAGAAGCAATCAGCCCCAGCATTTT. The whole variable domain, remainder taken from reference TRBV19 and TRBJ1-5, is DGGITQSPKYLFRKEGQNVTLSCEQNLNHDAMYWYRQDPGQGLRLIYYSQIVNDFQKGDIAEGYSVSREKKESFPLTVTSAQKNPTAFYLCASSIHVRSNQPQHFGDGTRLSIL.